Below, one TCR beta chain is given with its context. Its specificity is not known. Second-dose intervals of approximately 4 or approximately 12 weeks were pooled. The record originates from a study of T cell responses to AZD1222 COVID-19 vaccine. Study results and limitations: Rises in breadth and depth of Spike-specific TCRs came after two AZD1222 doses. Baseline serology detected seropositivity in only five or six AZD1222 recipients. Unmutated regions of variants are reportedly targeted by nearly half of spike-specific TCRs.

The method was immunoSEQ multiplex PCR; TCRdb's version includes in-frame clones alone and lacks a portion of them. This table has 80,000 or so clones, roughly 90% appearing once. Germline V lookup: CDR1 KGHSH, CDR2 LQKENI. V lost 2 bases to trimming and J lost 2 bases, with 16 bases between them. The CDR3 has 17 amino acids. This chain uses TRBV18 with TRBJ1-3; D not resolved. This clonotype originated in an adult who received the AZD1222 COVID-19 vaccine. The starting material was peripheral blood, obtained 28 days after the second AZD1222 dose. The CDR3 here is CASSPVPAVNAGNTIYF. Written as DNA, the CDR3 is TGTGCCAGCTCACCAGTTCCTGCCGTAAACGCTGGAAACACCATATATTTT.